A selection of T cell receptor beta chains follows, all from one sample in a study of blood T cell repertoires in COVID-19. Some clones are missing from TCRdb's copy, which holds only in-frame ones; the method was immunoSEQ multiplex PCR. The table records about 48,000 clones, 70% to 90% of them present only once. Sequenced sample: peripheral blood. The source of these receptors is a woman of 80 years or more with acute or convalescent COVID-19. Both conserved end residues are part of each CDR3. The D gene is left open where the match is weak. Clone size is not always given. Where it is, it says once, few, many or a class for expanded clones.

TRBJ1-2 TRBV5-4 14 TRBD1 . TGTGCCAGCAGCTTTGGGACAGAAGATTATGGCTACACCTTC CASSFGTEDYGYTF
TRBJ2-6 TRBV5-1 17 . . TGCGCCAGCCGCTTCTCCCGCCTTAGCTCTGGGGCCAACGTCCTGACTTTC CASRFSRLSSGANVLTF
TRBJ1-1 TRBV5-1 15 TRBD1 . TGCGCCAGCAGCTTGGGGACAGGGCGGCACACTGAAGCTTTCTTT CASSLGTGRHTEAFF
TRBJ1-2 TRBV29-1 12 TRBD1 few TGCAGCGTTAACGGCAGGGGGTATGGCTACACCTTC CSVNGRGYGYTF
TRBJ2-2 TRBV6-5 14 . . TGTGCCTGCAAGGGGGGGGTTAACACCGGGGAGCTGTTTTTT CACKGGVNTGELFF
TRBJ2-7 TRBV19 12 . once TGTGCCAGTAGTATAGCTGGGGCCGAGCAGTACTTC CASSIAGAEQYF
TRBJ1-5 TRBV7-2 13 TRBD1 few TGTGCCAGCAGCCTAACAGGGGATCAGCCCCAGCATTTT CASSLTGDQPQHF
TRBJ2-6 TRBV27 17 . few TGTGCCAGCAGTAAACCGACAGGCGCCTCTGGGGCCAACGTCCTGACTTTC CASSKPTGASGANVLTF
TRBJ1-1 TRBV7-2 14 . . TGTGCCAGCAGCTTTCTGGAGAGGGACACTGAAGCTTTCTTT CASSFLERDTEAFF
TRBJ1-1 TRBV5-1 14 TRBD1 . TGCGCCAGCAGTCCCGGGACAGGGGGTTTTTTAGCTTTCTTT CASSPGTGGFLAFF
TRBJ1-1 TRBV19 14 TRBD1 . TGTGCCAGGAAGAGGGACAGCTTGAACACTGAAGCTTTCTTT CARKRDSLNTEAFF
TRBJ2-2 TRBV5-4 16 TRBD1 once TGTGCCAGCAGCTTGGCCCCGACAGGGGAGGCCGGGGAGCTGTTTTTT CASSLAPTGEAGELFF
TRBJ2-5 TRBV21-1 15 . few TGTGCCAGCAGCAGATGGACAGGGGACCAAGAGACCCAGTACTTC CASSRWTGDQETQYF
TRBJ1-2 TRBV28 13 . . TGTGCCAGCAGCCGTGGTACAGCCTATGGCTACACCTTC CASSRGTAYGYTF
TRBJ2-3 TRBV5-1 16 TRBD2 . TGCGCCAGCAGCTTCGCTAGCGGGGGGGCCACAGATACGCAGTATTTT CASSFASGGATDTQYF
TRBJ1-5 TRBV10-3 14 . few TGTGCCATCAGTGAGTCGGGGGGAACTCAGCCCCAGCATTTT CAISESGGTQPQHF
TRBJ1-5 TRBV6-1 13 . . TGTGCCAGCAGTGAAAATGAGGGTCAGCCCCAGCATTTT CASSENEGQPQHF
TRBJ1-1 TRBV19 13 TRBD1 . TGTGCCAGTAGTAGGGACAGCGACACTGAAGCTTTCTTT CASSRDSDTEAFF
TRBJ1-3 TRBV4-2 16 TRBD1 few TGTGCCAGCAGCCAAGGGGTAGGGGGCTTTGGAAACACCATATATTTT CASSQGVGGFGNTIYF
TRBJ2-1 TRBV3-1/TRBV3-2 15 TRBD2 . TGTGCCAGCAGCCCCCTAGCGGGGGGTTACAATGAGCAGTTCTTC CASSPLAGGYNEQFF
TRBJ2-1 TRBV11-3 16 TRBD2 few TGTGCCAGCAGCTTGGCCTCCGGGACTACCAGGGATGAGCAGTTCTTC CASSLASGTTRDEQFF
TRBJ1-4 TRBV5-1 15 . . TGCGCCAGCAGCGCCCGGGGAGGGCTGGGGGAAAAACTGTTTTTT CASSARGGLGEKLFF
TRBJ1-3 TRBV6-6 16 . . TGTGCCAGCAGTTCGAGCTACAGTGCCCAGGGAAACACCATATATTTT CASSSSYSAQGNTIYF
TRBJ2-1 TRBV5-1 15 TRBD1 . TGCGCCAGCAGCCCCGGGACAGGGGGCGGGGATGAGCAGTTCTTC CASSPGTGGGDEQFF
TRBJ1-1 TRBV3-1/TRBV3-2 15 . once TGTGCCAGCAGCCCGAAAAGTTCGAGGAACACTGAAGCTTTCTTT CASSPKSSRNTEAFF
TRBJ1-2 TRBV7-2 14 TRBD1 . TGTGCCAGCAGCCCAAGACAGGGAAGCTATGGCTACACCTTC CASSPRQGSYGYTF
TRBJ1-1 TRBV9 15 . . TGTGCCAGCAGCGTCACAGGGAACCTGAACACTGAAGCTTTCTTT CASSVTGNLNTEAFF
TRBJ2-1 TRBV29-1 13 TRBD1 once TGCAGCGTTGAGGTGTTACAGGGGGGTGAGCAGTTCTTC CSVEVLQGGEQFF
TRBJ2-6 TRBV6-5 14 . . TGTGCCAGCAACAGGGATACTGGGGCCAACGTCCTGACTTTC CASNRDTGANVLTF
TRBJ2-3 TRBV27 16 . . TGTGCCAGCAGCCGGAGCCCCGTCCTCTTAACAGATACGCAGTATTTT CASSRSPVLLTDTQYF
TRBJ2-3 TRBV30 15 TRBD1 . TGTGCCTGGAGTGTAGGGACAGGGGGAGCAGATACGCAGTATTTT CAWSVGTGGADTQYF
TRBJ2-5 TRBV7-2 15 TRBD1 . TGTGCCAGCACTTTAGGGGGGACAGGACAAGAGACCCAGTACTTC CASTLGGTGQETQYF
TRBJ1-6 TRBV5-6 16 TRBD1 . TGTGCCAGCAGCCCCCGCCCAGGGGGTTTCCGTTCACCCCTCCACTTT CASSPRPGGFRSPLHF
TRBJ2-7 TRBV7-2 14 . . TGTGCCAGCAGCTTAGAATTGGTAGCCTACGAGCAGTACTTC CASSLELVAYEQYF
TRBJ1-2 TRBV19 13 TRBD1 . TGTGCCAGTAGCCGACAGGGGAAGGCGGGCTACACCTTC CASSRQGKAGYTF
TRBJ2-3 TRBV5-4 15 TRBD2 . TGTGCCAGCAGCTTGCAGCGGGGGAGCACAGATACGCAGTATTTT CASSLQRGSTDTQYF
TRBJ1-2 TRBV7-2 13 TRBD1 . TGTGCCAGCAGCTTAGGGGCAGGGGGTGGCTACACCTTC CASSLGAGGGYTF
TRBJ1-2 TRBV2 12 . . TGTGCCAGCAGGAGAGGGTTGTTTGGCTACACCTTC CASRRGLFGYTF
TRBJ2-3 TRBV5-4 16 . . TGTGCCAGCAGCCCCCCGGTGCCAGGAGCGGCAGATACGCAGTATTTT CASSPPVPGAADTQYF
TRBJ1-1 TRBV10-3 14 . once TGTGCCATCAGTGATGGCAGGGGGAACACTGAAGCTTTCTTT CAISDGRGNTEAFF
TRBJ1-5 TRBV19 14 TRBD1 few TGTGCCAGCAATGACAGGGCCCGTGGTCAGCCCCAGCATTTT CASNDRARGQPQHF
TRBJ2-2 TRBV19 16 TRBD2 . TGTGCCAGTGATGGGACTAGCGGGGGCGGAACCGGGGAGCTGTTTTTT CASDGTSGGGTGELFF
TRBJ1-5 TRBV11-2 15 . . TGTGCCAGCAGCGGGGGTCCCGGGGGGAATCAGCCCCAGCATTTT CASSGGPGGNQPQHF
TRBJ2-3 TRBV15 13 . . TGTGCCACCAGCAGCGAGACGGGGGATACGCAGTATTTT CATSSETGDTQYF
TRBJ2-1 TRBV7-3 16 . . TGTGCCAGCAGCCCAACAGGGGGGGCGCAAAACAATGAGCAGTTCTTC CASSPTGGAQNNEQFF
TRBJ2-2 TRBV3-1/TRBV3-2 13 . once TGTGCCACGGAGGGCGGGGCTACCGGGGAGCTGTTTTTT CATEGGATGELFF
TRBJ1-3 TRBV5-4 14 . . TGTGCCAGCGGGGACACCTCCTCTGGAAACACCATATATTTT CASGDTSSGNTIYF
TRBJ1-3 TRBV5-1 14 . once TGCGCCAGCAGCTTGTGGGGAGGGGGAAACACCATATATTTT CASSLWGGGNTIYF
TRBJ2-1 TRBV18 15 TRBD1 few TGTGCCAGCTCACCGACCGGGACAGGGAAGAATGAGCAGTTCTTC CASSPTGTGKNEQFF
TRBJ1-2 TRBV5-1 13 . . TGCGCCAGCAGCTTGGACAGCGGCTATGGCTACACCTTC CASSLDSGYGYTF
TRBJ1-1 TRBV3-1/TRBV3-2 18 TRBD1 . TGTGCCAGCAGCCAATTCCTGACAGGGGTGGATCTGAACACTGAAGCTTTCTTT CASSQFLTGVDLNTEAFF
TRBJ2-1 TRBV4-1 15 TRBD2 . TGCGCCAGCAGCCGCGGACTAGCGGTTGGGGATGAGCAGTTCTTC CASSRGLAVGDEQFF
TRBJ1-4 TRBV6-5 14 TRBD1 . TGTGCCAGCAGCTCCGGGACAGGGAACGAAAAACTGTTTTTT CASSSGTGNEKLFF
TRBJ1-3 TRBV9 18 TRBD1 . TGTGCCAGCAGCGTCGCCGGGACAGGGATCGGCTCTGGAAACACCATATATTTT CASSVAGTGIGSGNTIYF
TRBJ2-7 TRBV6-6 13 TRBD2 . TGTGCCAGCAGCGCGGGGGGGGGCAGGGAGCAGTACTTC CASSAGGGREQYF